These 26 T cell receptor beta chains were sequenced from one sample in a study of T cell responses to AZD1222 COVID-19 vaccine. Assay: immunoSEQ multiplex PCR; the TCRdb copy retains only in-frame clones and omits some. This sample has roughly 180,000 clones, with about nine tenths found just once. The material sequenced was peripheral blood, taken on day 0 of AZD1222 vaccination. These receptors were taken from an adult in good health.

The table lists this clone with a count of one. The chain has TRBV12-3 or TRBV12-4 and TRBJ1-1, with D uncertain. The CDR3 runs to 12 residues. V was shortened by 3 bases and J by 10 bases, with 12 bases between the two germline ends. The DNA of the CDR3 is TGTGCCAGCAGTTTGTCGGGGAATGCAGCTTTCTTT. It codes for CASSLSGNAAFF.

The rearrangement uses TRBV9 and TRBJ1-1, with D possibly matching TRBD1 (6 bases). Germline V lookup: CDR1 SGDLS, CDR2 YYNGEE. V lost 3 bases to trimming and J lost 1 base, with 10 bases between them. The length of the CDR3 is 14 residues. The CDR3: CASSARQENTEAFF. CDR3 coding DNA: TGTGCCAGCAGCGCTCGACAGGAGAACACTGAAGCTTTCTTT.

The rearrangement links TRBV7-9 to TRBJ2-3, with D maybe TRBD1 (6 bases). This CDR3 is 14 amino acids long. V was trimmed by 7 bases and J by 2 bases, leaving 13 bases between them. The germline V gene has CDR1 SEHNR and CDR2 FQNEAQ (reference sequence). The CDR3 sequence: CASILKGDTDTQYF. The CDR3, as DNA: TGTGCCAGCATCCTGAAGGGGGACACAGATACGCAGTATTTT.

The rearrangement uses TRBV5-4 and TRBJ1-6, with D perhaps TRBD1 (5 bases). This CDR3 is 17 amino acids long. V lost 4 bases and J lost 0, with 14 bases in between. The germline gives CDR1 SGHNT, CDR2 YYREEE (reference sequence). The CDR3 nucleotides read TGTGCCAGCAGCCAGGGACTGGGGAGCTCCTATAATTCACCCCTCCACTTT. The encoded protein is CASSQGLGSSYNSPLHF.

The J gene is TRBJ1-6, the V gene TRBV2; no clear D gene. V shed 1 base and J shed 10 bases, with 2 bases lying between them. The V gene's germline CDR1 is SNHLY and CDR2 FYNNEI. This CDR3 contains 11 residues. CDR3 nucleotides: TGTGCCAGCAGTGAAGGATCACCCCTCCACTTT. Translated, it gives CASSEGSPLHF.

The V and J genes are TRBV7-7 and TRBJ2-4, with D possibly TRBD2 on 5 matching bases. Trimming pared 2 bases from V and 4 bases from J, leaving 15 bases between. CDR1 and CDR2 from the germline V gene are SSHAT and FNYEAQ (reference sequence). CDR3 size: 16 residues. CDR3 coding DNA: TGTGCCAGCAGCTTAAATTGGGCGGGTAAGAAAAACATTCAGTACTTC. Translation gives CASSLNWAGKKNIQYF.

This clone has a single count. The V call is TRBV6-4, the J call TRBJ2-1; D might be TRBD2 (6 bases). Trimming took off 5 bases at V and 11 bases at J, with 22 bases between the two ends. This CDR3 region has 15 residues. Germline CDR1 MRHNA, CDR2 SNTAGT. This CDR3 reads CASSLTSFNNEQQFF. CDR3 coding DNA: TGTGCCAGCAGTTTGACTAGTTTCAACAATGAGCAGCAGTTCTTC.

The chain is built from TRBV7-2 and TRBJ2-7; D remains unclear. The germline CDR1 and CDR2 sequences are SGHTA and FQGNSA. There are 14 residues in the CDR3. Trimming removed 0 bases at V and 0 bases at J, with 6 bases between. The CDR3 DNA is TGTGCCAGCAGCTTAGCTGGCAGCTCCTACGAGCAGTACTTC. Amino acids: CASSLAGSSYEQYF.

This clone has ten or more counts. The chain is built from TRBV3-1 (or the pseudogene TRBV3-2) and TRBJ2-7; weak D call: TRBD1 (5 bases). This CDR3 is 14 amino acids long. V dropped 4 bases and J dropped 3 bases, with 13 bases sitting between them. Germline V gives CDR1 LGHDT, CDR2 YNNKEL (reference sequence). CDR3 DNA sequence: TGTGCCAGCAGCCCAAGTAGGGGTCTCTACGAGCAGTACTTC. It specifies CASSPSRGLYEQYF.

This clone was counted once. V usage is TRBV5-1 and J usage is TRBJ1-1; 7 nucleotides line up with TRBD1. The V gene end was trimmed by 2 bases and the J gene end by 1 base; junction bases not matched to a gene: 5. Germline V CDR1 and CDR2: SGHRS, YFSETQ. The CDR3 contains 15 residues. The CDR3 region is CASSLRQGSNTEAFF. As DNA, the CDR3 is TGCGCCAGCAGCTTACGACAGGGTTCGAACACTGAAGCTTTCTTT.

This clone was detected once. The chain recombines TRBV5-6 with TRBJ2-5, with TRBD2 identical over 13 bases. Looked up from germline, CDR1 is SGHDT and CDR2 is YYEEEE. This CDR3 spans 18 amino acids. With 3 bases clipped from V and 2 bases from J, the junction kept 10 bases outside the gene matches. The CDR3 bases are TGTGCCAGCAGCTCCAGACTAGCGGGGGGCCTATTACAAGAGACCCAGTACTTC. Its protein product is CASSSRLAGGLLQETQYF.

A few counts support this clone. V and J are TRBV7-2 and TRBJ2-7; no firm D call. The CDR3 contains 14 residues. The germline gives CDR1 SGHTA, CDR2 FQGNSA. The V end was cut by 3 bases, the J end by 5 bases, with 14 bases between. CDR3 region: CASSFYSDPNEQYF. For the CDR3, the DNA is TGTGCCAGCAGCTTTTACTCTGACCCTAACGAGCAGTACTTC.

The V and J genes are TRBV9 and TRBJ2-2, with D tentatively TRBD1 (7 bases). Germline V CDR1 and CDR2: SGDLS, YYNGEE. The CDR3 consists of 16 residues. Deletions cut 5 bases from V and 1 base from J, with 15 bases between. DNA of the CDR3: TGTGCCAGCAGTCTTAGCGGACAGGTGAACACCGGGGAGCTGTTTTTT. Amino acids: CASSLSGQVNTGELFF.

This clone showed up just once. The chain joins TRBV4-1 to TRBJ2-7; no clear D. Germline V lookup: CDR1 MGHRA, CDR2 YSYEKL. This CDR3 is 14 amino acids long. Trimming took 0 bases from V and 2 from J, leaving 8 bases between them. This CDR3 reads CASSQDFGTYEQYF. Here the CDR3 DNA reads TGCGCCAGCAGCCAAGATTTCGGTACCTACGAGCAGTACTTC.

This clone was seen a handful of times. The chain joins TRBV6-5 to TRBJ2-2; D is unresolved. The CDR3 contains 14 residues. CDR1 is MNHEY and CDR2 is SVGAGI in the germline V gene. V was cut by 7 bases and J by 2 bases, with 11 bases left in between. Here the CDR3 DNA reads TGTGCCAGCATACAGCCCCCAAACACCGGGGAGCTGTTTTTT. This sequence encodes CASIQPPNTGELFF.

The gene calls are TRBV15 and TRBJ1-2, with TRBD1 identical over 7 bases. V lost 1 base, J lost 1 base, and 3 bases stayed unmatched. There are 15 residues in the CDR3. CDR1 LNHNV and CDR2 YYDKDF come from the germline V gene (reference sequence). CDR3: CATSRGGTDNYGYTF. The DNA for the CDR3 is TGTGCCACCAGCAGAGGAGGGACAGATAACTATGGCTACACCTTC.

The chain joins TRBV6-2 or TRBV6-3 to TRBJ1-1; D is unclear. The V end lost 2 bases, the J end lost 7 bases, and 11 bases lay between the germline ends. This CDR3 is built from 13 residues. The germline gives CDR1 MNHEY, CDR2 SVGEGT. The CDR3 region has the DNA TGTGCCAGCAGTTACAACCCGCTGGGTGAAGCTTTCTTT. It yields the protein CASSYNPLGEAFF.

The J gene is TRBJ2-1, the V gene TRBV9; TRBD1 might be the D (5 bases). Germline V gene lookup returns CDR1 SGDLS and CDR2 YYNGEE. V was pared by 3 bases and J by 4 bases, with 8 bases between. The CDR3 sequence is 13 residues long. The CDR3 here is CASSAGQYNEQFF. The CDR3 bases are TGTGCCAGCAGCGCCGGACAATACAATGAGCAGTTCTTC.

This chain connects TRBV5-1 to TRBJ2-1; TRBD1 is a possible D gene (5 bases). In germline, CDR1 is SGHRS, CDR2 YFSETQ. V was clipped by 1 base and J by 4 bases, with 18 bases between them. This CDR3 comprises 17 residues. In DNA form, the CDR3 reads TGCGCCAGCAGCTTGCCCGCTCAGGGTGTGGGGTACAATGAGCAGTTCTTC. It is translated as CASSLPAQGVGYNEQFF.

The chain employs TRBV5-1 and TRBJ2-2; D gene ambiguous. Trimming took off 4 bases at V and 1 base at J, with 17 bases between the two ends. The CDR3 totals 17 residues. The germline CDR1 and CDR2 sequences are SGHRS and YFSETQ. In nucleotides, the CDR3 is TGCGCCAGCAGCCCGAACGTGCACAGCCGGAACACCGGGGAGCTGTTTTTT. This sequence encodes CASSPNVHSRNTGELFF.

This clone appeared once. This rearrangement joins TRBV19 to TRBJ1-2; D unclear. Germline V gene lookup returns CDR1 LNHDA and CDR2 SQIVND (reference sequence). This CDR3 spans 14 amino acids. V lost 7 bases and J 0 bases, leaving 12 bases between the germline ends. The CDR3 is CASTPQLSNYGYTF. DNA of the CDR3: TGTGCCAGTACCCCACAGCTTTCTAACTATGGCTACACCTTC.

As to this clone: Sequence at one end of the junction differs from germline and may be a read error. The chain joins TRBV6-1 to TRBJ1-2; D is undetermined. This CDR3 has 11 residues. Germline V gives CDR1 MNHNS, CDR2 SASEGT. The CDR3 is CASNEIYGYTF. DNA for the CDR3: TGTGCCAGCAATGAAATCTATGGCTACACCTTC.

The chain recombines TRBV18 with TRBJ1-1, with D perhaps TRBD1 (6 bases). Deletions cut 5 bases from V and 4 bases from J, with 17 bases between. Germline V lookup: CDR1 KGHSH, CDR2 LQKENI. The CDR3 extends over 15 amino acids. CDR3 region: CASSALVRGATEAFF. CDR3 nucleotides: TGTGCCAGCTCAGCCCTGGTCAGGGGAGCCACTGAAGCTTTCTTT.

This chain connects TRBV10-1 to TRBJ2-4, with D possibly being TRBD2 (7 bases). V was cut by 5 bases and J by 0 bases, with 14 bases left in between. There are 16 residues in the CDR3. In germline, CDR1 is WNHNN, CDR2 SYGVQD (reference sequence). DNA for the CDR3: TGCGCCAGCAGTCACTGGGAGGGGGGAGCCAAAAACATTCAGTACTTC. Translated: CASSHWEGGAKNIQYF.

The J gene is TRBJ1-3, the V gene TRBV9; possibly TRBD1 for D (5 bases). Between the trimmed V and J ends, which lost 4 bases and 6 bases, there was a span of 11 bases. The germline V gene has CDR1 SGDLS and CDR2 YYNGEE. This CDR3 is 13 amino acids long. CDR3: CASSKGASNTIYF. The CDR3, as DNA: TGTGCCAGCAGCAAAGGGGCCTCAAACACCATATATTTT.

The chain has TRBV6-2 or TRBV6-3 and TRBJ2-1; TRBD2 is a possible D gene (6 bases). The CDR3 is made up of 12 amino acids. V lost 4 bases to trimming and J lost 8 bases, with 9 bases between them. CDR1 and CDR2 (germline): MNHEY, SVGEGT. CDR3 bases: TGTGCCAGCAGTTGGGACTCCGATGAGCAGTTCTTC. This sequence encodes CASSWDSDEQFF.